A selection of T cell receptor beta chains follows, all from one sample in a study of cytomegalovirus exposure and HLA in healthy donors. The protocol was immunoSEQ multiplex PCR, while the TCRdb copy is restricted to in-frame clones and leaves out a portion. The sample includes 85,000 to 130,000 clones, roughly 82% of them seen just once. The sequenced sample was PBMCs. These receptors were taken from a male donor in good health and CMV-seropositive. The CDR3 runs from the conserved cysteine through the conserved F or W. A D gene is named only where the DNA matches it firmly. Expanded clones get a size class; other rows say once, few or many, or leave the size out.

d_call	v_call	j_call	clone_size	cdr3_nt	cdr3_aa
.	TRBV6-6	TRBJ2-7	.	TGTGCCACCACTCTAGAGTCCTCCTACGAGCAGTACTTC	CATTLESSYEQYF
.	TRBV6-1	TRBJ2-7	.	TGTGCCAGCTACGGAGCCCCCTACGAGCAGTACTTC	CASYGAPYEQYF
TRBD1	TRBV7-3	TRBJ2-7	once	TGTGCCAGCAGCCCGGGACAGGGTTTAAACGAGCAGTACTTC	CASSPGQGLNEQYF
.	TRBV28	TRBJ2-7	.	TGTGCCACCTGGGACAACACCTACGAGCAGTACTTC	CATWDNTYEQYF
.	TRBV18	TRBJ1-1	.	TGTGCCAGCTCACCACGGAATGGGGCAGGTATGAACACTGAAGCTTTCTTT	CASSPRNGAGMNTEAFF
.	TRBV15	TRBJ2-2	.	TGTGCCACCAGCAGCTTAAACACCGGGGAGCTGTTTTTT	CATSSLNTGELFF
TRBD2	TRBV30	TRBJ2-7	.	TGTGCCTGGAGCCGATTTCGGGGAGTAGCGGGAGAGGTGGCCTACGAGCAGTACTTC	CAWSRFRGVAGEVAYEQYF
.	TRBV5-1	TRBJ2-3	.	TGCGCCAGCAGCTTGGCAGGGGGGATCACAGATACGCAGTATTTT	CASSLAGGITDTQYF
TRBD1	TRBV28	TRBJ1-2	.	TGTGCCAGCAGTTTTATAGGGGGCAGGGTAAATGGCTACCCCTTC	CASSFIGGRVNGYPF
.	TRBV7-2	TRBJ1-3	.	TGTGCCAGCAGCTTAGGCGGGGGGCGCGGGGACACCATATATTTT	CASSLGGGRGDTIYF
.	TRBV30	TRBJ2-6	.	TGTGCCTGGATCGTCTCTGGGGCCAACGTCCTGACTTTC	CAWIVSGANVLTF
TRBD2	TRBV27	TRBJ2-5	.	TGTGCCAGCAGTTTAGGTACGGGGGGGCTCGAGACCCAGTACTTC	CASSLGTGGLETQYF
TRBD2	TRBV4-3	TRBJ2-6	.	TGCGCCAGCAGCCTCCTCCCTAGCGGGGGTTCCTCTGGGGCCAACGTCCTGCCTTTC	CASSLLPSGGSSGANVLPF
.	TRBV6-8	TRBJ2-7	.	TGTGCCAGCAGTTTGGCCGATTACGAGCAGTACTTC	CASSLADYEQYF
TRBD1	TRBV2	TRBJ1-1	.	TGTGCCAGCAGAAGAGGACAGGGGGCCGGCACTGAAGCTTTCTTT	CASRRGQGAGTEAFF
TRBD2	TRBV4-1	TRBJ2-3	.	TGCGCCAGCAGCCAAGCGAGGGAGGGCCGGGGAGATACGCAGTATTTT	CASSQAREGRGDTQYF
.	TRBV28	TRBJ1-1	.	TGTGCCAGCAGTTTGCCGGGGGGCCTACCTGAAGCTTTCTTT	CASSLPGGLPEAFF
TRBD2	TRBV5-1	TRBJ2-1	.	TGCGCCAGCGGGGGACTAGCGGGACGGGCCTACAATGAGCAGTTCTTC	CASGGLAGRAYNEQFF
.	TRBV28	TRBJ2-5	.	TGTGCCAGCAGTTCGGTTCGAGAGACCCAGTACTTC	CASSSVRETQYF
TRBD2	TRBV15	TRBJ2-3	once	TGTGCCACCAGCCCCGCGGGACTAGCGGTGCGCACAGATACGCAGTATTTT	CATSPAGLAVRTDTQYF
TRBD2	TRBV19	TRBJ2-1	.	TGTGCCAGTATCTCCGGGACTAGTCTCAATGAGCAGTTCTTC	CASISGTSLNEQFF
TRBD1	TRBV18	TRBJ2-7	once	TGTGCCAGCTCACCCTCAGGACAGGGTTCGTCCTACGAGCAGTACTTC	CASSPSGQGSSYEQYF
.	TRBV29-1	TRBJ1-1	.	TGCAGCGTTTGGGGCGCTGAAGCTTTCTTT	CSVWGAEAFF
.	TRBV5-1	TRBJ2-3	few	TGCGCCAGCAGCCAACCCGAAACCGGAGATACGCAGTATTTT	CASSQPETGDTQYF
TRBD1	TRBV7-9	TRBJ1-2	.	TGTGCCAGCAGCTTATCCGGGACAGGCGATGGCTACACCTTC	CASSLSGTGDGYTF
TRBD1	TRBV7-3	TRBJ2-1	.	TGTGCCAGCAGCCCCCGGACAGGGGGTGCCTTCGATGAGCAGTTCTTC	CASSPRTGGAFDEQFF
TRBD2	TRBV19	TRBJ2-3	.	TGTGCCAGTCGTTTGCTAGCGGGACGAGGGACAGATACGCAGTATTTT	CASRLLAGRGTDTQYF
.	TRBV6-5	TRBJ1-6	.	TGTGCCAGCACCCGGGACTTTAATAATTCACCCCTCCACTTT	CASTRDFNNSPLHF
.	TRBV7-2	TRBJ2-6	.	TGTGCCAGCAGCTTAGCGCTTAGTCCCTCTGGGGCCAACGTCCTGACTTTC	CASSLALSPSGANVLTF
.	TRBV19	TRBJ1-1	.	TGTGCCAGTAGTGCCCCCCCCTGCGCTACTTTCTTT	CASSAPPCATFF